This passage covers 27 T cell receptor beta chains from one sample sequenced in a study of T cells expressing NK-cell markers. For each CDR3 protein, TCRdb gives one entry from its re-call of the 5' RACE reads, without DNA. Its table lists around 380,000 distinct CDR3 sequences. What was sequenced was blood T cells: a sorted CD56 or NKG2C T cell subset, CD4+ or CD8+ T cells, or bulk PBMC T cells (not recorded which). These receptors originate from a woman in her 50s in good health.

The chain recombines TRBV30 with TRBJ2-3; as DNA is missing, the TRBD2 call by TCRdb cannot be tested. CDR3 size: 12 residues. In germline, CDR1 is GTSNPN, CDR2 SVGIG (reference sequence). The CDR3 loop is CAWGPSSATQYF.

This chain joins TRBV20-1 and TRBJ2-1; as DNA is missing, the TRBD2 call by TCRdb cannot be tested. The V gene's germline CDR1 is DFQATT and CDR2 SNEGSKA (reference sequence). The CDR3 totals 15 residues. The CDR3 reads CSARDPGLESNEQFF.

Here the CDR3 reads CASSQGGNSPLHF. The V call is TRBV3-1, the J call TRBJ1-6; the TCRdb D gene call, TRBD1, has no DNA to confirm it. CDR1 and CDR2 from the germline V gene are LGHDT and YNNKEL (reference sequence). The CDR3 extends over 13 amino acids.

The chain recombines TRBV6-5 with TRBJ2-7; TCRdb names TRBD1, which stays unverified in the absence of DNA. Germline values: CDR1 MNHEY, CDR2 SVGAGI. The CDR3 is 14 residues long. The CDR3: CASRVTGGSYEQYF.

The chain links TRBV11-1 to TRBJ2-1; absent DNA, TCRdb's TRBD2 call cannot be checked. CDR1 SGHAT and CDR2 FQDESV come from the germline V gene (reference sequence). The CDR3 has 16 residues. CDR3 residues: CASSASWADLHPEQFF. The full variable domain, in which reference TRBV11-1 and TRBJ2-1 provide the parts outside the CDR3, is EAEVAQSPRYKITEKSQAVAFWCDPISGHATLYWYRQILGQGPELLVQFQDESVVDDSQLPKDRFSAERLKGVDSTLKIQPAELGDSAMYLCASSASWADLHPEQFFGPGTRLTVL.

The rearrangement links TRBV29-1 to TRBJ1-5; TCRdb designates TRBD1, a call that cannot be tested without DNA. The CDR3 has 13 residues. Germline CDR1 is SQVTM and CDR2 is ANQGSEA. CDR3 residues: CSVGDRVGGPQHF.

J is TRBJ2-3 and V is TRBV19; TCRdb's assignment of TRBD2 cannot be checked, as there is no DNA. The CDR3 extends over 15 amino acids. The germline V gene has CDR1 LNHDA and CDR2 SQIVND (reference sequence). This chain's CDR3 is CASSLRVGPPGTQYF.

V is TRBV10-2 and J is TRBJ2-5; TCRdb picks TRBD1, but there is no DNA to check that call. The CDR3 sequence is 13 residues long. The germline V gene has CDR1 WSHSY and CDR2 SAAADI. The CDR3 loop reads CASRARYQETQYF.

This sequence joins TRBV5-1 and TRBJ2-1. Looked up from germline, CDR1 is SGHRS and CDR2 is YFSETQ. This CDR3 has 11 residues. CDR3: CASNLRNEQFF.

This sequence joins TRBV5-1 and TRBJ2-1; the TRBD1 assignment by TCRdb is unverifiable without DNA. The CDR3 has 13 residues. The V gene's germline CDR1 is SGHRS and CDR2 YFSETQ. CDR3 loop: CASSPPPGHEQFF. Looking up the rest from reference TRBV5-1 and TRBJ2-1 gives the full variable domain: KAGVTQTPRYLIKTRGQQVTLSCSPISGHRSVSWYQQTPGQGLQFLFEYFSETQRNKGNFPGRFSGRQFSNSRSEMNVSTLELGDSALYLCASSPPPGHEQFFGPGTRLTVL.

The V and J genes are TRBV5-1 and TRBJ2-5; the TCRdb call, TRBD2, lacks DNA for checking. CDR3 length: 17 amino acids. Germline loops: CDR1 SGHRS, CDR2 YFSETQ. CDR3 in amino acids: CASSLAGTSGIKETQYF.

The rearrangement links TRBV5-1 to TRBJ1-1; lacking DNA, the TRBD1 call made by TCRdb goes unchecked. The CDR3 runs 14 residues. The germline CDR1 and CDR2 sequences are SGHRS and YFSETQ. The chain's CDR3 is CASSSQGAGTEAFF.

The gene calls are TRBV7-9 and TRBJ2-3; the D gene TCRdb calls, TRBD1, cannot be checked with no DNA. CDR3 length equals 17 residues. Germline lookup yields CDR1 SEHNR and CDR2 FQNEAQ (reference sequence). The CDR3 protein is CASSLGGWTEVADTQYF. The whole variable domain, filled in from reference TRBV7-9 and TRBJ2-3, reads DTGVSQNPRHKITKRGQNVTFRCDPISEHNRLYWYRQTLGQGPEFLTYFQNEAQLEKSRLLSDRFSAERPKGSFSTLEIQRTEQGDSAMYLCASSLGGWTEVADTQYFGPGTRLTVL.

This chain links TRBV27 with TRBJ2-5; the TCRdb D gene call, TRBD2, has no DNA to confirm it. Germline lookup yields CDR1 MNHEY and CDR2 SMNVEV (reference sequence). This CDR3 is 15 amino acids long. Here the CDR3 reads CASSPSEADQETQYF.

CDR3 region: CASSFWETGYNEQFF. The rearrangement uses TRBV27 and TRBJ2-1; the TCRdb call, TRBD2, lacks DNA for checking. This CDR3 contains 15 residues. Germline V lookup: CDR1 MNHEY, CDR2 SMNVEV (reference sequence).

The chain joins TRBV10-2 to TRBJ2-3; without DNA, the TCRdb call of TRBD2 cannot be checked. The germline CDR1 and CDR2 sequences are WSHSY and SAAADI. This CDR3 is built from 15 residues. This CDR3 reads CASSEGSGSADTQYF.

This chain links TRBV10-1 with TRBJ2-5; no DNA is available, so the TRBD2 call from TCRdb remains unchecked. The CDR3 is 17 residues long. In germline, CDR1 is WNHNN, CDR2 SYGVQD (reference sequence). CDR3 sequence reads: CASSPGASGPYQETQYF.

The J gene is TRBJ2-3, the V gene TRBV5-1; checking the TCRdb D call of TRBD2 is not possible without DNA. The germline gives CDR1 SGHRS, CDR2 YFSETQ. CDR3 length: 15 residues. The CDR3: CASSSEPAGGVAQYF.

The J gene is TRBJ1-3, the V gene TRBV12-3 or TRBV12-4. The CDR3 is 12 residues long. CDR3 in amino acids: CASSLSGNTIYF.

The chain uses TRBV6-5 and TRBJ1-1. From germline, CDR1 is MNHEY and CDR2 SVGAGI. The CDR3 loop spans 14 amino acids. CDR3 residues: CASSYTGVNTEAFF.

CDR3 protein: CASSLEVGNTIYF. V is TRBV7-8 and J is TRBJ1-3. Germline V CDR1 and CDR2: SGHVS, FQNEAQ. This CDR3 comprises 13 residues.

V usage is TRBV3-1 and J usage is TRBJ2-1; TCRdb designates TRBD1, a call that cannot be tested without DNA. This CDR3 is built from 21 residues. The germline V gene encodes CDR1 LGHDT and CDR2 YNNKEL (reference sequence). CDR3 loop: CASSDKGQGPRLRSSYNEQFF.

The J gene is TRBJ2-5, the V gene TRBV24-1; the TCRdb call, TRBD2, lacks DNA for checking. In germline, CDR1 is KGHDR, CDR2 SFDVKD. The CDR3 is 16 amino acids. The CDR3 here is CATSDFLAGVKETQYF.

The chain links TRBV11-3 to TRBJ1-1; the TCRdb call, TRBD1, lacks DNA for checking. The CDR3 runs 16 residues. CDR1 SGHNT and CDR2 YENEEA come from the germline V gene. This CDR3 reads CASSPTNEGVNTEAFF.

The rearrangement uses TRBV20-1 and TRBJ1-2. The CDR3 consists of 14 residues. Germline lookup yields CDR1 DFQATT and CDR2 SNEGSKA (reference sequence). The CDR3 spells CSAGSNSAVDGYTF.

This chain links TRBV5-6 with TRBJ2-1. This CDR3 comprises 15 residues. The germline V gene has CDR1 SGHDT and CDR2 YYEEEE. CDR3 sequence reads: CASSPKVSLHNEQFF.

CDR3 in amino acids: CSVGTVNTGELFF. The V call is TRBV29-1, the J call TRBJ2-2. Per germline, CDR1 SQVTM and CDR2 ANQGSEA. The CDR3 consists of 13 residues.